This T cell receptor beta chain was captured by sequencing in a study of beta chain features in type 1 diabetes. Regarding the study as a whole: Patients with Type 1 diabetes showed moderately but significantly shorter TCRB CDR3s in all four CD4+ subsets.

CDR3 length: 11 residues. CDR1 DFQATT and CDR2 SNEGSKA come from the germline V gene (reference sequence). Trimming took 6 bases from V and 6 from J, leaving 9 bases between them. Sequenced material consisted of expressed TCRB transcripts (all of the isolated RNA was reverse transcribed). Sequencing was performed with immunoSEQ multiplex PCR; in TCRdb, only in-frame clones are kept and a portion is missing. The sample has a few hundred thousand clones, 20% seen once. This clone showed up just once. The antigen remains undetermined. The sequence was obtained from a woman in her 40s with type 1 diabetes. The genes are TRBV20-1 and TRBJ2-1, with D possibly matching TRBD2 (5 bases). The material sequenced was naive CD4+ T cells from blood. The CDR3 DNA reads as TGCAGTGCCCTCCGGGGCAATGAGCAGTTCTTC. This sequence encodes CSALRGNEQFF.